The clone carrying this TCR beta chain was found a few times. As yet, its antigen is unknown. TCRdb reanalysed the 5' RACE reads using MiXCR and keeps one entry per CDR3 protein. The sample comprises more than 350,000 distinct CDR3 sequences, around a tenth of which are singletons, and roughly 18% rests with the top ten. This sample was included in a study of T cells after yellow fever vaccination. Whole-study results and caveats: Among primary-vaccination clones, most reappeared after the booster, at around 97% for CD4 and around 90% for CD8. From the bulk population, abundant clonotypes could contaminate and appear within FACS-sorted repertoires.

The sequenced sample was PBMCs, obtained on the day of the first yellow fever vaccination. This clonotype was sampled from a man aged 18-30 years who received the YFV17D yellow fever vaccine.

The CDR3 sequence is CASSYSGTGSGNTIYF. The CDR3 DNA follows: TGTGCCAGCAGTTACTCCGGGACAGGGTCTGGAAACACCATATATTTT. The chain is built from TRBV6-5 and TRBJ1-3; TRBD1 aligns across 9 bases. CDR3 size: 16 residues. The V gene end was trimmed by 0 bases and the J gene end by 1 base; junction bases not matched to a gene: 1. Germline V gene data show CDR1 as MNHEY and CDR2 as SVGAGI.